This T cell receptor beta chain was recovered during a study of blood T cell repertoires in COVID-19. Study-wide background: Among Cohort 3 donors, those recovered had two negative PCRs, clearance, or symptom resolution. The origin of the acute and convalescent COVID-19 samples was the United States, Italy and Spain. Nucleic acid was either cDNA or gDNA, and it came from T cells, B-cell-depleted T cells, or PBMCs.

Participants were aged about 18 to 90 years, lived in 24 US areas, and enrolled virtually. Sequencing used immunoSEQ multiplex PCR; TCRdb keeps in-frame clones, though not all of them. The data show about 170,000 clones, with about 80% seen just once and 19% held by the top ten. V trimming: 1 base; J trimming: 3 bases; junction bases outside the gene matches: 8. Germline CDR1 reads MGHRA; CDR2 reads YSYEKL. The CDR3 loop spans 18 amino acids. This clone appeared a few times. The source material was PBMCs or T cells enriched from blood (not recorded which). The rearrangement uses TRBV4-1 and TRBJ1-4; 10 positions match TRBD1. The sequence came from a woman in her 70s in a cohort exposed to, infected with or recovered from COVID-19 (not recorded which). The chain's CDR3 is CASSQGGQGFVANEKLFF. In DNA, the CDR3 is TGCGCCAGCAGCCAAGGGGGACAGGGGTTTGTGGCTAATGAAAAACTGTTTTTT.